These T cell receptor beta chains were read from a single sample in a study of T cell responses to AZD1222 COVID-19 vaccine. Sequencing used immunoSEQ multiplex PCR; TCRdb keeps in-frame clones, though not all of them. The data hold roughly 150,000 clones, with about 91% observed a single time. This material consisted of peripheral blood, taken 28 days after the second AZD1222 dose. All receptors derive from an adult who received the AZD1222 COVID-19 vaccine. CDR3s include the opening cysteine and the closing phenylalanine or tryptophan. D genes are given only for firm matches. Only some rows state a clone size, as once, few, many or a class for expanded clones.

clone_size d_call j_call v_call cdr3_nt cdr3_aa
NA TRBD1 TRBJ1-2 TRBV19 TGTGCCAGTAGTCCGGAAGGACAGGGCCTACCCCGGGGCTACACCTTC CASSPEGQGLPRGYTF
NA NA TRBJ1-1 TRBV3-1/TRBV3-2 TGTGCCAGCAGCCAAGGACTCGGGGGCGCTGAAGCTTTCTTT CASSQGLGGAEAFF
NA NA TRBJ2-1 TRBV7-9 TGTGCAGTCTCTGGCAATGAGCAGTTCTTC CAVSGNEQFF
NA TRBD2 TRBJ2-5 TRBV7-9 TGTGCCAGCAGCGCGGGACTAGTTGAGGGGACCCAGTACTTC CASSAGLVEGTQYF
NA TRBD2 TRBJ2-7 TRBV2 TGTGCCAGCAGGGGGTTAGCGGGGAGGGAGCAGTACTTC CASRGLAGREQYF
NA NA TRBJ1-2 TRBV30 TGTGCCTGTCTGGACGGGGGGACCTATGGCTACACCTTC CACLDGGTYGYTF
NA TRBD1 TRBJ1-3 TRBV30 TGTGCCTGGGGTCGACAGGGCTTCTCTGGAAACACCATATATTTT CAWGRQGFSGNTIYF
once TRBD1 TRBJ2-5 TRBV28 TGTGCCAGCAGTTTATTCGGGACAGGGATCGGGACCCAGTACTTC CASSLFGTGIGTQYF
NA NA TRBJ1-4 TRBV4-3 TGCGCCAGCAGCCGAGGAAACGGTGCAACTAATGAAAAACTGTTTTTT CASSRGNGATNEKLFF
NA NA TRBJ1-4 TRBV5-1 TGCGCCAGCAGCTTTGGGCAGGGTAATGAAAAACTGTTTTTT CASSFGQGNEKLFF
NA TRBD1 TRBJ1-2 TRBV30 TGTGCCTGGAGTCGGACAGGTTATGGCTACACCTTC CAWSRTGYGYTF
NA NA TRBJ1-1 TRBV27 TGTGCCAGCATGCGGGGAGGTGGCACTGAAGCTTTCTTT CASMRGGGTEAFF
NA NA TRBJ1-1 TRBV14 TGTGCCAGCAGCCAAGCAGGGATGAACACTGAAGCTTTCTTT CASSQAGMNTEAFF
NA NA TRBJ2-7 TRBV6-2/TRBV6-3 TGTGCCAGCAGTCGGGGACGGGCGGGTCAGTACTTC CASSRGRAGQYF
few NA TRBJ1-2 TRBV29-1 TGCAGCGTTAGTCTCGCGGAGTATGGCTACACCTTC CSVSLAEYGYTF
NA NA TRBJ2-5 TRBV4-1 TGCGCCAGCAGCCTGGGGGCAGGAACCCAGTACTTC CASSLGAGTQYF
NA NA TRBJ1-1 TRBV30 TGTGCCTGGAGTGTAGGCGCTGAAGCTTTCTTT CAWSVGAEAFF
once TRBD1 TRBJ1-1 TRBV6-2/TRBV6-3 TGTGCCAGCAGTTCCACGACAGGGCTGGGAACTGAAGCTTTCTTT CASSSTTGLGTEAFF
NA NA TRBJ2-3 TRBV19 TGTGCCAGTAGCCCTAGGACAGATACGCAGTATTTT CASSPRTDTQYF
NA NA TRBJ1-3 TRBV7-6 TGTGCCAGCAGCTTAGGGGCCGGGGGCGACGGAAACACCATATATTTT CASSLGAGGDGNTIYF
once TRBD1 TRBJ1-2 TRBV28 TGTGCCAGCAGTTCCACAGGGGCCGGGGACTATGGCTACACCTTC CASSSTGAGDYGYTF
NA TRBD2 TRBJ2-7 TRBV10-3 TGTGCCATCAGTGAGTCGGGGGGGGTGGCCTCCTACGAGCAGTACTTC CAISESGGVASYEQYF
NA TRBD2 TRBJ2-1 TRBV10-3 TGTGCCATCAGTGGGCAGAGCGGGGGCTACAATGAGCAGTTCTTC CAISGQSGGYNEQFF
once TRBD1 TRBJ1-5 TRBV12-5 TGTGCTAGTGGTTTGGGAAGTTGGACAGGGGGTTTTAGCAATCAGCCCCAGCATTTT CASGLGSWTGGFSNQPQHF
NA NA TRBJ1-2 TRBV27 TGTGCCAGCAGTTTATTCTCAGGAGGGTATGGCTACACCTTC CASSLFSGGYGYTF
NA NA TRBJ1-3 TRBV6-5 TGTGCCAGCAGTTACCGGGGACATAGCTCTGGAAACACCATATATTTT CASSYRGHSSGNTIYF
NA TRBD1 TRBJ1-2 TRBV30 TGTGCCTGGACAGGGGGCATCTATGGCTACACCTTC CAWTGGIYGYTF
NA NA TRBJ1-6 TRBV3-1/TRBV3-2 TGTGCCAGCAGCCAAGATCACTATAATTCACCCCTCCACTTT CASSQDHYNSPLHF
NA TRBD2 TRBJ2-7 TRBV12-5 TGTGCTAGTGGTTTGGGACTAGCGGTTCCCTACGAGCAGTACTTC CASGLGLAVPYEQYF
once TRBD2 TRBJ2-1 TRBV19 TGTGCCACTAGCCCAGGGACTAGCGGAAACAATGAGCAGTTCTTC CATSPGTSGNNEQFF
NA NA TRBJ2-6 TRBV3-1/TRBV3-2 TGTGCCAGCAGCCGGGACTCTGGGGCCAACGTCCTGACTTTC CASSRDSGANVLTF
NA TRBD1 TRBJ2-7 TRBV11-2 TGTGCCAGCAGCTTAGCCCGGGACAGGACCCCCTACGAGCAGTACTTC CASSLARDRTPYEQYF
NA TRBD1 TRBJ1-2 TRBV7-2 TGTGCCAGCAGCAACCGGGACAGAACCTATGGCTACACCTTC CASSNRDRTYGYTF
NA NA TRBJ2-4 TRBV7-8 TGTGCCAGTAGGGGGGAAAGGGACATTCAGTACTTC CASRGERDIQYF
NA NA TRBJ1-2 TRBV28 TGTGCCAGCAGTCCTCCCGGGCAATTCTATGGCTACACCTTC CASSPPGQFYGYTF
once TRBD1 TRBJ2-4 TRBV3-1/TRBV3-2 TGTGCCAGCAGCCAGGCAGCAGGGGGCTTAACCAAAAACATTCAGTACTTC CASSQAAGGLTKNIQYF
NA NA TRBJ2-3 TRBV7-8 TGTGCCAGCTTCGAGCCGTCCACAGATACGCAGTATTTT CASFEPSTDTQYF
NA NA TRBJ1-2 TRBV4-1 TGCGCCAGCAGCCATCCCCCGGGGGCCACGTATGGCTACACCTTC CASSHPPGATYGYTF
NA NA TRBJ2-1 TRBV7-8 TGTGCCAGCAGCCCTCAGACCAATGAGCAGTTCTTC CASSPQTNEQFF
NA NA TRBJ1-2 TRBV6-6 TGTGCCAGCGGGGGCAGGGTCTATGGCTACACCTTC CASGGRVYGYTF
NA TRBD1 TRBJ2-7 TRBV12-3/TRBV12-4 TGTGCCAGCAGCGTGGGACAGGGCTCCGAGCAGTACTTC CASSVGQGSEQYF
NA NA TRBJ1-5 TRBV6-1 TGTGCCAGCAGTGAACTTCCCTATACGGGGGCAGGACCCAATCAGCCCCAGCATTTT CASSELPYTGAGPNQPQHF
NA TRBD1 TRBJ1-1 TRBV12-3/TRBV12-4 TGTGCCAGCAGTGCACAGGGGTTTGAAGCTTTCTTT CASSAQGFEAFF
once TRBD1 TRBJ1-5 TRBV7-8 TGTGCCAGCATGAACAGGGGGCAGGGGCAGCCCCAGCATTTT CASMNRGQGQPQHF
NA NA TRBJ2-5 TRBV7-6 TGTGCCAGCAGCCAGTCGCCAGGGGCGCAAGAGACCCAGTACTTC CASSQSPGAQETQYF
NA TRBD2 TRBJ2-7 TRBV2 TGTGCCAGCAGCGTACTGCGCGGGAGGGACCTCGGGTTGGGCGAGCAGTACTTC CASSVLRGRDLGLGEQYF
NA NA TRBJ1-6 TRBV7-8 TGTGCCAGCAGCCAATCGGGATCAACGGTCCCCAATTCACCCCTCCACTTT CASSQSGSTVPNSPLHF
NA NA TRBJ1-1 TRBV6-5 TGTGCCAGCAGTTCGCCCCCCACTGAAGCTTTCTTT CASSSPPTEAFF
once NA TRBJ1-2 TRBV11-2 TGTGCCAGCAGCTTACGTGGGACATTGGGCTACACCTTC CASSLRGTLGYTF
NA NA TRBJ1-2 TRBV11-2 TGTGCCAGCAGCCCCTCGGGGGACTATGGCTACACCTTC CASSPSGDYGYTF
NA NA TRBJ1-1 TRBV7-2 TGTGCCAGCAGCTTAGGAATACAGGGTGGAGGTCGGGGCGAGAAAGCTTTCTTT CASSLGIQGGGRGEKAFF
NA NA TRBJ1-1 TRBV6-5 TGTGCCAGCAGTTCGGAGAATGGTGCTGAAGCTTTCTTT CASSSENGAEAFF
NA NA TRBJ2-7 TRBV11-2 TGTGCCAGCAGCTTAGGATTGGCGGCCTACGAGCAGTACTTC CASSLGLAAYEQYF